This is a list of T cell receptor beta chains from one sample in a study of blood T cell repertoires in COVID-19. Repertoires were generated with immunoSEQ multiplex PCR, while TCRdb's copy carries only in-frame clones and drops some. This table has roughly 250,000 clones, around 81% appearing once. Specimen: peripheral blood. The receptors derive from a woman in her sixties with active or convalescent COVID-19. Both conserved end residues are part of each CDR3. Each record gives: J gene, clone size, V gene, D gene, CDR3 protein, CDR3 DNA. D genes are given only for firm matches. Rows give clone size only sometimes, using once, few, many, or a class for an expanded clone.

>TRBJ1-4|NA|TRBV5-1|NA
CASSLLATNEKLFF
TGCGCCAGCAGCTTACTTGCAACTAATGAAAAACTGTTTTTT
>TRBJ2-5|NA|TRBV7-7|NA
CASSLGGLIEGRTQYF
TGTGCCAGCAGCTTAGGGGGACTTATAGAAGGGAGGACCCAGTACTTC
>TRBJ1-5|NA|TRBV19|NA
CASSPNSNQPQHF
TGTGCCAGTAGTCCTAACAGCAATCAGCCCCAGCATTTT
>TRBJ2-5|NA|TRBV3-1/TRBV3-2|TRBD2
CASSQRGGAETQYF
TGTGCCAGCAGCCAGCGGGGGGGCGCGGAGACCCAGTACTTC
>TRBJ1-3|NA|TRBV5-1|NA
CASSSDTSGNTIYF
TGCGCCAGCAGCTCCGACACCTCTGGAAACACCATATATTTT
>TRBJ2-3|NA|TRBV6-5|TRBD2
CASTGGGVGTDTQYF
TGTGCCAGCACGGGGGGAGGGGTTGGTACAGATACGCAGTATTTT
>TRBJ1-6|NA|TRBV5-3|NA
CARSMLQGFAPLHF
TGTGCCAGAAGCATGCTACAGGGTTTTGCACCCCTCCACTTT
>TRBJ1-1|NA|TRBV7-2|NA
CASSLSASPGSTEAFF
TGTGCCAGCAGCTTATCAGCCTCGCCGGGATCCACTGAAGCTTTCTTT
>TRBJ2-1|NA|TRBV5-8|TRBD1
CASSTAPGTGRSEQFF
TGTGCCAGCAGCACAGCACCCGGGACAGGTCGTAGTGAGCAGTTCTTC
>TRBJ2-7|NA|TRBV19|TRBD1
CASSTGAAYEQYF
TGTGCCAGTAGCACAGGGGCCGCCTACGAGCAGTACTTC
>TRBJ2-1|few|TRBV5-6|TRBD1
CASSLGTGVAYNEQFF
TGTGCCAGCAGCTTGGGGACAGGGGTAGCCTACAATGAGCAGTTCTTC
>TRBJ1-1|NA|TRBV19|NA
CASSPSVYTEAFF
TGTGCCAGTAGTCCCAGCGTATACACTGAAGCTTTCTTT
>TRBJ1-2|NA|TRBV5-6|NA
CASSLKTIANYGYTF
TGTGCCAGCAGCTTGAAGACTATTGCCAACTATGGCTACACCTTC
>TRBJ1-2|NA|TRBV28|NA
CASTPLEGVSLNYGYTF
TGTGCCAGCACCCCTTTAGAGGGCGTCAGCTTAAACTATGGCTACACCTTC
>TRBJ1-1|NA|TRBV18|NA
CASSPGRTVSEAFF
TGTGCCAGCTCACCGGGGCGTACAGTATCTGAAGCTTTCTTT
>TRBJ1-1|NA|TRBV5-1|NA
CASSLEQGGSTEAFF
TGCGCCAGCAGCTTGGAACAGGGTGGATCTACTGAAGCTTTCTTT
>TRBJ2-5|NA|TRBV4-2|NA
CASSPGSQETQYF
TGTGCCAGCAGCCCCGGGAGTCAAGAGACCCAGTACTTC
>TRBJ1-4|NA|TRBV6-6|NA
CASSSEGATNEKLFF
TGTGCCAGCAGTTCCGAGGGGGCAACTAATGAAAAACTGTTTTTT
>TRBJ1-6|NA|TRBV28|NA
CASSFPQLGPLHF
TGTGCCAGCAGTTTCCCCCAACTAGGCCCCCTCCACTTT
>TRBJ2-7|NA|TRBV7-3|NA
CASSYLNLSTRQYF
TGTGCCAGCAGCTACCTAAACCTCTCTACGAGGCAGTACTTC
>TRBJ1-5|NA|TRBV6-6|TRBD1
CASSRRQGTGNQPQHF
TGTGCCAGCAGTCGAAGACAGGGAACGGGCAATCAGCCCCAGCATTTT
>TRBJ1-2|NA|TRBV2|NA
CASSSTREPYGYTF
TGTGCCAGCAGTTCAACCCGGGAACCCTATGGCTACACCTTC
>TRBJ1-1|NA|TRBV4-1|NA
CASSQERPEWNTEAFF
TGCGCCAGCAGCCAAGAGAGGCCGGAATGGAACACTGAAGCTTTCTTT